Presented here are 28 T cell receptor beta chains from one specimen sequenced in a study of PD-1 blockade in classical Hodgkin lymphoma. Data came from immunoSEQ multiplex PCR; TCRdb stores just in-frame clones and leaves some out. The table records approximately 73,000 clones, about 92% of them present only once. There was relapse after autologous stem cell transplantation in every patient, and there was variation in brentuximab vedotin exposure. The material sequenced was peripheral blood mononuclear cells (PBMCs), taken at baseline. The receptor source for this set is a human donor with classical Hodgkin lymphoma.

The V call is TRBV19, the J call TRBJ1-4; TRBD1 agrees at 8 bases. Germline CDR1 is LNHDA and CDR2 is SQIVND (reference sequence). CDR3 length: 19 amino acids. After removal of 3 bases from V and 3 bases from J, the junction contained 15 bases not matched to a gene. The CDR3 is CASSIFRRTGRISNEKLFF. The CDR3 nucleotides are TGTGCCAGTAGTATTTTTCGGCGGACAGGGAGGATTTCTAATGAAAAACTGTTTTTT. Supplemented by reference TRBV19 and TRBJ1-4, the full variable domain reads DGGITQSPKYLFRKEGQNVTLSCEQNLNHDAMYWYRQDPGQGLRLIYYSQIVNDFQKGDIAEGYSVSREKKESFPLTVTSAQKNPTAFYLCASSIFRRTGRISNEKLFFGSGTQLSVL.

This chain joins TRBV5-6 and TRBJ2-5, with 8 bases matching TRBD1. J gave up 6 bases and V 4 bases, and 5 bases lay outside the gene matches. The germline V gene encodes CDR1 SGHDT and CDR2 YYEEEE. The CDR3 extends over 13 amino acids. In nucleotides, the CDR3 is TGTGCCAGCAGCCCGGACAGGGTGAAGACCCAGTACTTC. This sequence encodes CASSPDRVKTQYF.

This clone is a singleton in its sample. The J gene is TRBJ2-4, the V gene TRBV6-6, with TRBD2 identical over 7 bases. The junction had 6 bases not matched to a gene; V was cut back by 2 bases and J by 5 bases. This CDR3 contains 15 residues. The germline CDR1 and CDR2 sequences are MNHNY and SVGAGI (reference sequence). The chain's CDR3 is CASSYARGKENIQYF. The CDR3 nucleotides are TGTGCCAGCAGTTACGCGCGGGGGAAGGAAAACATTCAGTACTTC.

V gene TRBV4-2 combines with J gene TRBJ2-7; 10 bases line up with TRBD2. The V gene end was trimmed by 1 base and the J gene end by 5 bases; junction bases not matched to a gene: 8. This CDR3 is built from 16 residues. Germline-derived CDR1 and CDR2 are LGHNA and YNFKEQ. The CDR3 region is CASSQGVRTSGNEQYF. In nucleotides, the CDR3 is TGTGCCAGCAGCCAAGGGGTTCGTACTAGCGGGAACGAGCAGTACTTC.

The chain carries TRBV9 and TRBJ2-1, with D uncertain. The germline gives CDR1 SGDLS, CDR2 YYNGEE. Trimming took 2 bases from V and 4 from J, leaving 10 bases between them. CDR3 length: 14 residues. The CDR3 DNA sequence: TGTGCCAGCAGCGTGGTTAACGGATACAATGAGCAGTTCTTC. Its protein product is CASSVVNGYNEQFF. Using reference TRBV9 and TRBJ2-1 for the parts outside the CDR3, the full variable domain is DSGVTQTPKHLITATGQRVTLRCSPRSGDLSVYWYQQSLDQGLQFLIQYYNGEERAKGNILERFSAQQFPDLHSELNLSSLELGDSALYFCASSVVNGYNEQFFGPGTRLTVL.

This clone was picked up a small number of times. The rearrangement joins TRBV6-5 to TRBJ1-1, with D maybe TRBD1 (5 bases). The V gene lost 6 bases and the J gene lost 7 bases, with 12 bases spanning the gap. Germline CDR1 MNHEY, CDR2 SVGAGI. CDR3 length: 12 amino acids. CDR3 sequence: CASSNQGGEAFF. The CDR3 region has the DNA TGTGCCAGCAGCAATCAGGGAGGTGAAGCTTTCTTT.

This sequence joins TRBV11-2 and TRBJ2-3, with 13 bases matching TRBD2. Germline trimming cut 5 bases from V and 4 bases from J; bases unmatched to any gene: 6. Germline V gene lookup returns CDR1 SGHAT and CDR2 FQNNGV. This CDR3 is built from 16 residues. CDR3 sequence (DNA): TGTGCCAGCAGCCTGACTAGCGGGGGGCGTGCAGATACGCAGTATTTT. Translating gives CASSLTSGGRADTQYF. Full variable domain (rest looked up from reference TRBV11-2 and TRBJ2-3): EAGVAQSPRYKIIEKRQSVAFWCNPISGHATLYWYQQILGQGPKLLIQFQNNGVVDDSQLPKDRFSAERLKGVDSTLKIQPAKLEDSAVYLCASSLTSGGRADTQYFGPGTRLTVL.

V gene TRBV6-5 combines with J gene TRBJ2-1; 7 positions agree with TRBD2. Germline lookup yields CDR1 MNHEY and CDR2 SVGAGI. V shed 6 bases, J shed 8 bases, and the junction held 13 bases outside the gene matches. CDR3 length: 15 amino acids. CDR3 sequence reads: CASRSLGGFYYEQFF. The CDR3 bases are TGTGCCAGCAGAAGCTTGGGGGGGTTTTACTATGAGCAGTTCTTC.

This chain connects TRBV19 to TRBJ1-2, with D perhaps TRBD1 (6 bases). The CDR3 consists of 13 residues. CDR1 and CDR2 (germline): LNHDA, SQIVND (reference sequence). Trimming left V 7 bases short and J 2 bases short, with 11 bases between. CDR3 bases: TGTGCCAGTACCCCTGGACAGAACTATGGCTACACCTTC. Translating it yields CASTPGQNYGYTF.

This clone has more than one count but fewer than ten. This chain joins TRBV11-2 and TRBJ2-7; 13 bases line up with TRBD2. CDR1 is SGHAT, CDR2 FQNNGV, per germline. There are 15 residues in the CDR3. The V gene end was trimmed by 2 bases and the J gene end by 4 bases; junction bases not matched to a gene: 2. The CDR3 is CASSLTSGGGYEQYF. DNA of the CDR3: TGTGCCAGCAGCTTAACTAGCGGGGGGGGTTACGAGCAGTACTTC.

V gene TRBV6-6 combines with J gene TRBJ2-5, with a possible D match to TRBD1 (5 bases). The CDR3 runs to 13 residues. CDR1 and CDR2 (germline): MNHNY, SVGAGI (reference sequence). Trimming removed 6 bases from V and 2 bases from J, with 10 bases in between. In nucleotides, the CDR3 is TGTGCCAGCAGACAGGAATTACAAGAGACCCAGTACTTC. Translation: CASRQELQETQYF.

This clone was seen once. The genes are TRBV19 and TRBJ1-2; D unclear. The germline CDR1 and CDR2 sequences are LNHDA and SQIVND (reference sequence). CDR3 size: 12 residues. Trimming shortened V by 10 bases and J by 11 bases, and 20 bases separated the two germline ends. CDR3 nucleotide sequence: TGTGCCACTTTTGTAGATCGGATTCGGTACACCTTC. Its protein is CATFVDRIRYTF. The variable domain in full, completed from reference TRBV19 and TRBJ1-2, reads DGGITQSPKYLFRKEGQNVTLSCEQNLNHDAMYWYRQDPGQGLRLIYYSQIVNDFQKGDIAEGYSVSREKKESFPLTVTSAQKNPTAFYLCATFVDRIRYTFGSGTRLTVV.

The DNA of the CDR3 is TGTGCCAGCAGCCAACTAGCGGCCCCCTACAATGAGCAGTTCTTC. Residues: CASSQLAAPYNEQFF. The V call is TRBV7-3, the J call TRBJ2-1; 8 nucleotides match TRBD2. The V and J ends lost 5 bases and 2 bases, in that order; junction bases with no gene match: 5. Germline V gene sequence: CDR1 SGHTA, CDR2 FQGTGA. There are 15 residues in the CDR3.

This rearrangement joins TRBV28 to TRBJ2-2; D remains unclear. The CDR3 covers 15 residues. V was pared by 1 base and J by 3 bases, with 9 bases between. In germline, CDR1 is MDHEN, CDR2 SYDVKM. The CDR3 spells CASSLSGDHTGELFF. CDR3 DNA sequence: TGTGCCAGCAGTTTATCAGGAGACCACACCGGGGAGCTGTTTTTT.

About this clone: A read error may produce the germline difference seen at one junction end. The V and J genes are TRBV6-4 and TRBJ2-5; D tentatively reads TRBD1 or TRBD2 (5 bases each). Germline lookup yields CDR1 MRHNA and CDR2 SNTAGT. The CDR3 is made up of 12 amino acids. The CDR3: CASSGRTPARNF. CDR3 bases: TGTGCCAGTTCGGGACGGACCCCTGCAAGAAACTTC.

The chain links TRBV5-1 to TRBJ1-1; D remains unclear. Germline V gene lookup returns CDR1 SGHRS and CDR2 YFSETQ. V lost 0 bases to trimming and J lost 2 bases, with 8 bases between them. CDR3 length: 14 amino acids. The CDR3 spells CASSLGTSNTEAFF. Here the CDR3 DNA reads TGCGCCAGCAGCTTGGGAACATCCAACACTGAAGCTTTCTTT.

V gene TRBV5-1 combines with J gene TRBJ1-3, with 12 bases that match TRBD1. Trimming removed 0 bases from V and 4 bases from J; junction bases left unmatched: 2. The CDR3 runs 16 residues. The V gene's germline CDR1 is SGHRS and CDR2 YFSETQ. The CDR3 bases are TGCGCCAGCAGCTTGGATGGGACAGGGGGCGGAAACACCATATATTTT. Translated: CASSLDGTGGGNTIYF.

This clone is a singleton in its sample. The CDR3 DNA follows: TGTGCCAGCAGTTTACGGACAGTCAACAATGAGCAGTTCTTC. This sequence encodes CASSLRTVNNEQFF. This sequence joins TRBV27 and TRBJ2-1; TRBD1 is a possible D gene (6 bases). Germline CDR1 MNHEY, CDR2 SMNVEV (reference sequence). With 2 bases removed from V and 5 bases from J, the gap between germline ends came to 10 bases. This CDR3 comprises 14 residues.

A single count supports this clone. The chain has TRBV7-9 and TRBJ2-7, with a possible D match to TRBD2 (5 bases). With 6 bases removed from V and 7 bases from J, the gap between germline ends came to 19 bases. Germline V gene sequence: CDR1 SEHNR, CDR2 FQNEAQ (reference sequence). The length of the CDR3 is 14 residues. The CDR3 protein is CASSRSGDPFEQYF. The CDR3 DNA follows: TGTGCCAGCAGTCGGAGCGGAGACCCTTTTGAGCAGTACTTC. The whole variable domain, filled in from reference TRBV7-9 and TRBJ2-7, reads DTGVSQNPRHKITKRGQNVTFRCDPISEHNRLYWYRQTLGQGPEFLTYFQNEAQLEKSRLLSDRFSAERPKGSFSTLEIQRTEQGDSAMYLCASSRSGDPFEQYFGPGTRLTVT.

The rearrangement uses TRBV27 and TRBJ1-2; tentatively, D is TRBD1 (5 bases). There are 13 residues in the CDR3. From germline, CDR1 is MNHEY and CDR2 SMNVEV (reference sequence). Trimming shortened V by 5 bases and J by 0 bases, and 7 bases separated the two germline ends. CDR3 sequence (DNA): TGTGCCAGCAGTAGACAGACTAACTATGGCTACACCTTC. Its protein product is CASSRQTNYGYTF.

The chain employs TRBV9 and TRBJ2-5; 11 bases are shared with TRBD2. This CDR3 contains 17 residues. The V gene's germline CDR1 is SGDLS and CDR2 YYNGEE. The ends lost 0 bases at V and 3 bases at J; junction bases unmatched: 7. The CDR3 DNA reads as TGTGCCAGCAGCGTAGCCTCTCCGGGACTAGCGGAAGAGACCCAGTACTTC. It translates to CASSVASPGLAEETQYF.

J is TRBJ1-2 and V is TRBV19, with 8 bases identical to TRBD1. CDR3 length: 14 amino acids. The germline V gene has CDR1 LNHDA and CDR2 SQIVND (reference sequence). The junction had 3 bases not matched to a gene; V was cut back by 2 bases and J by 4 bases. The CDR3 region is CASSIKTGAYGYTF. The DNA for the CDR3 is TGTGCCAGTAGTATAAAGACAGGGGCCTATGGCTACACCTTC. The variable domain in full, completed from reference TRBV19 and TRBJ1-2, reads DGGITQSPKYLFRKEGQNVTLSCEQNLNHDAMYWYRQDPGQGLRLIYYSQIVNDFQKGDIAEGYSVSREKKESFPLTVTSAQKNPTAFYLCASSIKTGAYGYTFGSGTRLTVV.

The rearrangement links TRBV27 to TRBJ2-5; 8 bases match TRBD2. With V trimmed by 3 bases and J by 1 base, 4 bases remained unmatched. The CDR3 is 15 residues long. CDR1 MNHEY and CDR2 SMNVEV come from the germline V gene (reference sequence). The CDR3 DNA follows: TGTGCCAGCAGTTTTTTAGCGGGGAGCCAAGAGACCCAGTACTTC. This translates into CASSFLAGSQETQYF.

This chain joins TRBV7-9 and TRBJ1-1; tentatively, D is TRBD1 (6 bases). Trimming took 6 bases from V and 1 from J, leaving 15 bases between them. This CDR3 contains 15 residues. Germline CDR1 reads SEHNR; CDR2 reads FQNEAQ (reference sequence). CDR3 residues: CASSNLMTGNTEAFF. The CDR3 DNA sequence: TGTGCCAGCAGTAACCTGATGACAGGGAACACTGAAGCTTTCTTT.

A single count supports this clone. The rearrangement links TRBV19 to TRBJ1-4, with 7 bases fitting TRBD1. Germline V gene lookup returns CDR1 LNHDA and CDR2 SQIVND (reference sequence). V gave up 6 bases and J gave up 0 bases; unmatched junction bases: 7. The CDR3 length is 16 residues. The CDR3 sequence: CASSRQGLATNEKLFF. CDR3 DNA sequence: TGTGCCAGTAGCCGACAGGGTCTTGCAACTAATGAAAAACTGTTTTTT.

This clone came up once. Without the conserved terminal phenylalanine or tryptophan, this CDR3 likely stems from a read error. This sequence joins TRBV11-1 and TRBJ2-7; D is perhaps TRBD1 (6 bases). The CDR3 loop spans 16 amino acids. Per germline, CDR1 SGHAT and CDR2 FQDESV (reference sequence). The ends were cut back, 4 bases at V and 3 bases at J, with 19 bases in the middle. The DNA for the CDR3 is TGTGCCAGCAGCTCGCCTTTACAGGGCGGATACTACGAGCAGTACCTC. Protein sequence: CASSSPLQGGYYEQYL.

The V gene is TRBV14, the J gene TRBJ1-4, with TRBD1 as a possible D gene (5 bases). Trimming cost V 0 bases and J 4 bases, with 12 bases left between them. Germline CDR1 reads SGHDN; CDR2 reads FVKESK. The CDR3 covers 16 residues. CDR3 DNA sequence: TGTGCCAGCAGCCAAGATTTCTTGGGACTTAATGAAAAACTGTTTTTT. This gives the protein CASSQDFLGLNEKLFF.

The chain joins TRBV28 to TRBJ1-1; D gene uncertain. Per the germline V gene, CDR1 is MDHEN and CDR2 is SYDVKM. The CDR3 loop spans 16 amino acids. The V end lost 3 bases, the J end lost 6 bases, and 20 bases lay between the germline ends. The CDR3 reads CASSFPKGSFFPEAFF. CDR3 sequence (DNA): TGTGCCAGCAGTTTCCCAAAGGGCAGCTTCTTCCCTGAAGCTTTCTTT.